These 25 T cell receptor beta chains share one sample of origin, sequenced in a study of blood T cell repertoires in COVID-19. This table comes from immunoSEQ multiplex PCR, and its TCRdb copy is limited to in-frame clones, with some not included. The repertoire has approximately 350,000 clones, roughly four fifths of them found once; the top ten carry around 5.1%. Specimen: PBMCs or T cells enriched from blood (not recorded which). Receptor source: a woman aged 45-59 years who had recovered from COVID-19.

This chain uses TRBV6-5 with TRBJ1-2, with D tentatively TRBD1 (6 bases). Per germline, CDR1 MNHEY and CDR2 SVGAGI. Trimming pared 4 bases from V and 0 bases from J, leaving 12 bases between. The length of the CDR3 is 15 residues. CDR3: CASSSGTPTNYGYTF. CDR3 DNA: TGTGCCAGCAGTTCCGGGACACCCACTAACTATGGCTACACCTTC.

The CDR3 here is CASSLYISGGSNEQYF. The CDR3 DNA sequence: TGTGCCAGCAGCTTGTACATCTCGGGCGGGAGTAACGAGCAGTACTTC. This chain joins TRBV5-4 and TRBJ2-7, with TRBD2 matching over 7 bases. CDR3 length equals 16 residues. The germline CDR1 and CDR2 sequences are SGHNT and YYREEE (reference sequence). Trimming took 1 base from V and 5 from J; bases not matched to a gene: 12.

The V gene is TRBV6-5, the J gene TRBJ1-5; 10 bases are shared with TRBD1. The CDR3 is made up of 16 amino acids. The junction had 5 bases not matched to a gene; V was cut back by 0 bases and J by 6 bases. The germline gives CDR1 MNHEY, CDR2 SVGAGI. CDR3 protein: CASSYSGGTGVQPQHF. The CDR3 DNA reads TGTGCCAGCAGTTACTCGGGGGGGACAGGGGTTCAGCCCCAGCATTTT.

The chain employs TRBV7-9 and TRBJ2-7, with 7 bases aligning to TRBD1. Trimming at V came to 5 bases and at J to 1 base, leaving 8 bases not matched to a gene. This CDR3 region has 15 residues. The germline V gene encodes CDR1 SEHNR and CDR2 FQNEAQ (reference sequence). This CDR3 reads CASSHRQGASYEQYF. As DNA, the CDR3 is TGTGCCAGCAGCCACCGACAGGGAGCATCCTACGAGCAGTACTTC.

J is TRBJ2-3 and V is TRBV3-1 (or the pseudogene TRBV3-2); 11 nucleotides line up with TRBD2. Germline values: CDR1 LGHDT, CDR2 YNNKEL (reference sequence). Unmatched junction bases numbered 5, after V lost 0 bases and J lost 6 bases. This CDR3 spans 16 amino acids. CDR3 loop: CASSQDTSGRTDTQYF. The CDR3, as DNA: TGTGCCAGCAGCCAAGATACTAGCGGGAGAACGGATACGCAGTATTTT.

The chain employs TRBV3-1 (or the pseudogene TRBV3-2) and TRBJ2-1; 7 bases match TRBD2. This CDR3 comprises 18 residues. After removal of 5 bases from V and 12 bases from J, the junction contained 25 bases not matched to a gene. Germline V gene lookup returns CDR1 LGHDT and CDR2 YNNKEL (reference sequence). The CDR3: CASSKRSGGRELTVGQFF. CDR3 nucleotides: TGTGCCAGCAGCAAAAGGTCGGGTGGGCGGGAGCTTACCGTCGGGCAGTTCTTC.

This clone was observed a handful of times. V and J are TRBV19 and TRBJ1-5; TRBD1 agrees at 7 bases. Trimming at V came to 4 bases and at J to 4 bases, leaving 7 bases not matched to a gene. The CDR3 is made up of 15 amino acids. CDR1 is LNHDA, CDR2 SQIVND, per germline (reference sequence). CDR3 loop: CASSTGQFSNQPQHF. For the CDR3, the DNA is TGTGCCAGTAGTACGGGACAGTTCTCTAATCAGCCCCAGCATTTT.

The gene calls are TRBV7-2 and TRBJ1-1; a weak D match, TRBD1 (5 bases). The germline gives CDR1 SGHTA, CDR2 FQGNSA. The V and J ends lost 3 bases and 9 bases respectively, with 11 bases between them. The CDR3 extends over 12 amino acids. CDR3 region: CASSLGLLKAFF. Here the CDR3 DNA reads TGTGCCAGCAGCTTGGGACTCTTAAAAGCTTTCTTT.

This chain uses TRBV13 with TRBJ2-2, with 12 nucleotides matching TRBD2. The CDR3 is 16 amino acids. Germline CDR1 reads PRHDT; CDR2 reads FYEKMQ (reference sequence). With 5 bases clipped from V and 7 bases from J, the junction kept 8 bases outside the gene matches. The CDR3 coding sequence is TGTGCCAGCAGCCCCCCTAGCGGGGGGGCCGGCGGGGAGCTGTTTTTT. It translates to CASSPPSGGAGGELFF.

The rearrangement links TRBV7-2 to TRBJ2-6; 7 bases match TRBD2. The CDR3 contains 17 residues. The germline CDR1 and CDR2 sequences are SGHTA and FQGNSA. V shed 1 base and J 2 bases; nucleotides not matched to a gene: 5. This CDR3 reads CASSLEQGGTGANVLTF. The CDR3 DNA reads as TGTGCCAGCAGCTTAGAGCAGGGAGGGACTGGGGCCAACGTCCTGACTTTC.

The chain recombines TRBV27 with TRBJ1-1, with 10 bases fitting TRBD1. Germline CDR1 reads MNHEY; CDR2 reads SMNVEV (reference sequence). The length of the CDR3 is 14 residues. V shed 5 bases, J shed 6 bases, and the junction held 6 bases outside the gene matches. This CDR3 reads CASSLPGTGAEAFF. The CDR3 DNA follows: TGTGCCAGCAGTCTCCCCGGGACAGGGGCTGAAGCTTTCTTT.

The chain carries TRBV30 and TRBJ1-1; D gene unclear. V was pared by 0 bases and J by 1 base, with 9 bases between. This CDR3 region has 14 residues. The germline V gene encodes CDR1 GTSNPN and CDR2 SVGIG (reference sequence). The CDR3 loop is CAWSVRAGNTEAFF. CDR3 sequence (DNA): TGTGCCTGGAGTGTACGTGCGGGGAACACTGAAGCTTTCTTT.

This clone was found once. The chain combines TRBV6-5 with TRBJ2-7, with TRBD1 matching over 7 bases. CDR1 MNHEY and CDR2 SVGAGI come from the germline V gene. With 4 bases clipped from V and 0 bases from J, the junction kept 3 bases outside the gene matches. This CDR3 has 14 amino acids. CDR3 loop: CASSSDRDSYEQYF. The CDR3 nucleotides are TGTGCCAGCAGTTCAGACAGGGACTCCTACGAGCAGTACTTC.

This rearrangement joins TRBV4-3 to TRBJ1-4; D is possibly TRBD1 (5 bases). The CDR3 has 14 residues. V dropped 6 bases and J dropped 5 bases, with 13 bases sitting between them. CDR1 and CDR2 (germline): LGHNA, YSLEER. The CDR3 reads CASSPTDKNEKLFF. CDR3 nucleotide sequence: TGCGCCAGCAGTCCGACGGACAAGAATGAAAAACTGTTTTTT.

This rearrangement joins TRBV29-1 to TRBJ2-2; TRBD1 is a possible D gene (5 bases). V was pared by 6 bases and J by 0 bases, with 11 bases between. CDR3 length: 14 residues. CDR1 and CDR2 (germline): SQVTM, ANQGSEA. CDR3 sequence reads: CSVQGPANTGELFF. In DNA, the CDR3 is TGCAGCGTGCAGGGTCCCGCGAACACCGGGGAGCTGTTTTTT.

The chain links TRBV29-1 to TRBJ2-6; 7 nucleotides agree with TRBD1. The CDR3 is made up of 13 amino acids. The V segment lost 6 bases and the J segment 2 bases; nucleotides outside the gene matches: 1. Germline lookup yields CDR1 SQVTM and CDR2 ANQGSEA. The CDR3: CSVTGAGANVLTF. The CDR3 DNA sequence: TGCAGCGTCACAGGGGCTGGGGCCAACGTCCTGACTTTC.

The V call is TRBV5-8, the J call TRBJ1-1, with 7 bases aligning to TRBD1. The CDR3 runs 14 residues. Trimming removed 10 bases from V and 5 bases from J; junction bases left unmatched: 14. The germline gives CDR1 SGHTS, CDR2 YDEGEE. The CDR3 is CAVQYGQAGTEAFF. The CDR3 region has the DNA TGTGCCGTTCAATACGGACAGGCGGGGACTGAAGCTTTCTTT.

The J gene is TRBJ1-1, the V gene TRBV30; 11 bases align to TRBD1. This CDR3 region has 12 residues. CDR1 and CDR2 from the germline V gene are GTSNPN and SVGIG (reference sequence). Trimming cost V 8 bases and J 5 bases; bases outside gene matches: 4. The CDR3 DNA reads as TGTGCCGGACAGGGGGCGCGGACTGAAGCTTTCTTT. This sequence encodes CAGQGARTEAFF.

The rearrangement links TRBV6-1 to TRBJ1-5; 7 nucleotides match TRBD1. Germline V gene data show CDR1 as MNHNS and CDR2 as SASEGT. J lost 11 bases, V lost 3 bases, and 10 bases had no gene match. The length of the CDR3 is 14 residues. The CDR3 bases are TGTGCCAGCAGTGACGGACAGGTCCAAGGGGCCCAGCATTTT. Its protein is CASSDGQVQGAQHF.

The chain is built from TRBV5-1 and TRBJ1-3; 7 bases are shared with TRBD1. J lost 0 bases, V lost 3 bases, and 6 bases had no gene match. The germline gives CDR1 SGHRS, CDR2 YFSETQ. This CDR3 has 16 amino acids. Written as DNA, the CDR3 is TGCGCCAGCAGCTGGGGACAGATTAGCTCTGGAAACACCATATATTTT. It specifies CASSWGQISSGNTIYF.

A few counts support this clone. J is TRBJ1-2 and V is TRBV11-3; 9 bases are a match to TRBD1. Germline trimming cut 3 bases from V and 1 base from J; bases unmatched to any gene: 6. The CDR3 has 16 residues. Germline loops: CDR1 SGHNT, CDR2 YENEEA. CDR3 protein: CASSFSGQGRNYGYTF. The CDR3 DNA follows: TGTGCCAGCAGCTTCTCGGGACAGGGCCGTAACTATGGCTACACCTTC.

This clone was seen once. The rearrangement joins TRBV19 to TRBJ1-2; the D is unclear. The CDR3 is made up of 13 amino acids. V was trimmed by 5 bases and J by 5 bases, leaving 12 bases between them. Per the germline V gene, CDR1 is LNHDA and CDR2 is SQIVND (reference sequence). The CDR3, as DNA: TGTGCCAGTAGTCCCCGGACTTATTATGGCTACACCTTC. Translation gives CASSPRTYYGYTF.

The V and J genes are TRBV7-9 and TRBJ1-4, with D uncertain. Germline-derived CDR1 and CDR2 are SEHNR and FQNEAQ (reference sequence). Trimming shortened V by 4 bases and J by 0 bases, and 9 bases separated the two germline ends. The CDR3 is 15 amino acids. CDR3 nucleotides: TGTGCCAGCAGCTCGTTGACTGCAACTAATGAAAAACTGTTTTTT. Its protein is CASSSLTATNEKLFF.

The V call is TRBV2, the J call TRBJ2-1; TRBD2 matches 12 bases. Germline-derived CDR1 and CDR2 are SNHLY and FYNNEI. This CDR3 is built from 17 residues. The J segment lost 10 bases and the V segment lost 1 base, leaving 11 bases of the junction unmatched. The CDR3 coding sequence is TGTGCCAGCAGTGAAGTGCCCCTAGCGGGAGGGCCGGGAGAGCAGTTCTTC. Encoded protein: CASSEVPLAGGPGEQFF. The full variable domain, rest sourced from reference TRBV2 and TRBJ2-1, is EPEVTQTPSHQVTQMGQEVILRCVPISNHLYFYWYRQILGQKVEFLVSFYNNEISEKSEIFDDQFSVERPDGSNFTLKIRSTKLEDSAMYFCASSEVPLAGGPGEQFFGPGTRLTVL.

J is TRBJ2-2 and V is TRBV7-2, with D perhaps matching TRBD2 (5 bases). The CDR3 runs 15 residues. Trimming left V 5 bases short and J 3 bases short, with 13 bases between. Germline V lookup: CDR1 SGHTA, CDR2 FQGNSA. CDR3 nucleotides: TGTGCCAGCAGCCTGGACTCGCCCTACACCGGGGAGCTGTTTTTT. Its protein product is CASSLDSPYTGELFF.